The next 20 T cell receptor beta chains were all read from a single sample in a study of blood T cell repertoires in COVID-19. Clones were sequenced by immunoSEQ multiplex PCR, and TCRdb holds only the in-frame ones, with some missing. The data show 300,000 to 400,000 clones, more than 85% seen once. The sample was peripheral blood. Every receptor here comes from a human donor in a cohort sampled during active COVID-19.

The CDR3 sequence: CASSFNMNTEAFF. DNA of the CDR3: TGTGCCAGCAGCTTTAACATGAACACTGAAGCTTTCTTT. The chain employs TRBV7-2 and TRBJ1-1; D is uncertain. Trimming took off 3 bases at V and 0 bases at J, with 5 bases between the two ends. The CDR3 extends over 13 amino acids. Germline CDR1 and CDR2: SGHTA and FQGNSA.

The chain recombines TRBV24-1 with TRBJ1-1, with TRBD1 matching 8 bases. The germline CDR1 and CDR2 sequences are KGHDR and SFDVKD. The CDR3 length is 11 residues. With V trimmed by 4 bases and J by 10 bases, 1 base remained unmatched. As DNA, the CDR3 is TGTGCCACCAGTGAAACAGGGGGAGCTTTCTTT. Protein sequence: CATSETGGAFF.

V is TRBV19 and J is TRBJ1-1; no clear D. The CDR3 loop spans 16 amino acids. V was cut by 3 bases and J by 0 bases, with 14 bases left in between. In germline, CDR1 is LNHDA, CDR2 SQIVND (reference sequence). CDR3 residues: CASSMIAGVMNTEAFF. CDR3 bases: TGTGCCAGTAGTATGATAGCGGGCGTTATGAACACTGAAGCTTTCTTT.

This rearrangement joins TRBV12-3 or TRBV12-4 to TRBJ2-5; D gene ambiguous. The V end lost 3 bases, the J end lost 7 bases, and 12 bases lay between the germline ends. CDR3 size: 13 residues. CDR3 coding DNA: TGTGCCAGCAGTTTTGCTACGACGGGGACCCAGTACTTC. This codes for CASSFATTGTQYF.

The rearrangement uses TRBV9 and TRBJ2-3; no definite D call. The V end was cut by 3 bases, the J end by 6 bases, with 17 bases between. Germline lookup yields CDR1 SGDLS and CDR2 YYNGEE. CDR3 size: 15 residues. CDR3 DNA sequence: TGTGCCAGCAGCGACCGAACCACCGCGCGTGATACGCAGTATTTT. Protein sequence: CASSDRTTARDTQYF. Full variable domain (remainder filled in from reference TRBV9 and TRBJ2-3): DSGVTQTPKHLITATGQRVTLRCSPRSGDLSVYWYQQSLDQGLQFLIQYYNGEERAKGNILERFSAQQFPDLHSELNLSSLELGDSALYFCASSDRTTARDTQYFGPGTRLTVL.

The chain carries TRBV27 and TRBJ2-1, with TRBD1 matching 10 bases. The CDR3 loop spans 14 amino acids. V lost 6 bases to trimming and J lost 9 bases; unmatched junction nucleotides: 8. Per germline, CDR1 MNHEY and CDR2 SMNVEV (reference sequence). The CDR3 reads CASSLMGQGPEQFF. As DNA, the CDR3 is TGTGCCAGCAGCTTGATGGGACAGGGGCCTGAGCAGTTCTTC.

This rearrangement joins TRBV7-3 to TRBJ2-5; no clear D. In germline, CDR1 is SGHTA, CDR2 FQGTGA. The length of the CDR3 is 13 residues. Trimming shortened V by 2 bases and J by 2 bases, and 6 bases separated the two germline ends. CDR3 residues: CASSLASQETQYF. Written as DNA, the CDR3 is TGTGCCAGCAGCTTAGCGTCACAAGAGACCCAGTACTTC.

The chain combines TRBV5-1 with TRBJ1-1; 8 bases match TRBD1. Unmatched junction bases numbered 5, after V lost 9 bases and J lost 1 base. Germline V CDR1 and CDR2: SGHRS, YFSETQ. The CDR3 runs to 13 residues. DNA of the CDR3: TGCGCCAAACAGGGGGTTGAGAACACTGAAGCTTTCTTT. Translation gives CAKQGVENTEAFF.

This sequence joins TRBV5-1 and TRBJ2-7; 10 bases are a match to TRBD2. This CDR3 has 14 residues. The V segment lost 4 bases and the J segment 7 bases; nucleotides outside the gene matches: 8. Germline CDR1 is SGHRS and CDR2 is YFSETQ. The CDR3 coding sequence is TGCGCCAGCAGCCTGACTAGCGGGTCTATGGAGCAGTACTTC. This encodes CASSLTSGSMEQYF.

The chain recombines TRBV7-2 with TRBJ2-5; 11 bases match TRBD1. Germline trimming cut 8 bases from V and 4 bases from J; bases unmatched to any gene: 6. The CDR3 runs to 14 residues. Germline-derived CDR1 and CDR2 are SGHTA and FQGNSA. CDR3: CASRPGQGAETQYF. DNA for the CDR3: TGTGCCAGCCGCCCAGGACAGGGGGCAGAGACCCAGTACTTC.

J is TRBJ1-1 and V is TRBV11-3; D is uncertain. Trimming removed 5 bases from V and 1 base from J, with 8 bases in between. The CDR3 spans 13 residues. The germline V gene encodes CDR1 SGHNT and CDR2 YENEEA. CDR3 residues: CASSRRGNTEAFF. The CDR3 nucleotides are TGTGCCAGCAGCCGCCGGGGGAACACTGAAGCTTTCTTT.

This sequence joins TRBV6-5 and TRBJ1-5; 7 positions match TRBD1. The junction had 9 bases not matched to a gene; V was cut back by 6 bases and J by 4 bases. CDR1 and CDR2 from the germline V gene are MNHEY and SVGAGI. The CDR3 is made up of 15 amino acids. This CDR3 reads CASRPTGWGNQPQHF. The CDR3 bases are TGTGCCAGCAGACCGACAGGGTGGGGAAATCAGCCCCAGCATTTT.

The chain is built from TRBV25-1 and TRBJ2-7; D may be TRBD1 (6 bases). The CDR3 runs to 13 residues. CDR1 and CDR2 from the germline V gene are MGHDK and SYGVNS. Deletions cut 8 bases from V and 0 bases from J, with 11 bases between. Written as DNA, the CDR3 is TGTGCCAGCTCCCGGGACACCTCCTACGAGCAGTACTTC. Translation: CASSRDTSYEQYF.

The V call is TRBV3-1 (or the pseudogene TRBV3-2), the J call TRBJ1-1; D remains unclear. Trimming took 0 bases from V and 5 from J, leaving 10 bases between them. CDR3 length equals 14 residues. Per the germline V gene, CDR1 is LGHDT and CDR2 is YNNKEL (reference sequence). Here the CDR3 reads CASSQDTYKTEAFF. For the CDR3, the DNA is TGTGCCAGCAGCCAAGATACCTATAAGACTGAAGCTTTCTTT.

The chain uses TRBV18 and TRBJ2-7, with TRBD1 matching over 10 bases. Germline values: CDR1 KGHSH, CDR2 LQKENI. This CDR3 spans 15 amino acids. V shed 2 bases, J shed 4 bases, and the junction held 5 bases outside the gene matches. CDR3 protein: CASSPFRDRGYEQYF. The CDR3 bases are TGTGCCAGCTCACCATTCCGGGACAGGGGATACGAGCAGTACTTC.

The genes are TRBV29-1 and TRBJ2-1; 10 bases align to TRBD1. This CDR3 is 14 amino acids long. V shed 7 bases, J shed 5 bases, and the junction held 8 bases outside the gene matches. Germline loops: CDR1 SQVTM, CDR2 ANQGSEA. The DNA of the CDR3 is TGCAGCGCCCGGACAGGGGGTATAGACAATGAGCAGTTCTTC. This sequence encodes CSARTGGIDNEQFF.

The gene calls are TRBV7-9 and TRBJ1-2; 9 bases are a match to TRBD1. Germline assignment: CDR1 SEHNR and CDR2 FQNEAQ (reference sequence). This CDR3 is built from 15 residues. V was clipped by 5 bases and J by 8 bases; unmatched bases: 12. This CDR3 is CASSPDTGGPRGYTF. The CDR3 DNA reads as TGTGCCAGCAGCCCTGACACAGGGGGCCCACGGGGCTACACCTTC. Drawing the rest from reference TRBV7-9 and TRBJ1-2, the complete variable domain is DTGVSQNPRHKITKRGQNVTFRCDPISEHNRLYWYRQTLGQGPEFLTYFQNEAQLEKSRLLSDRFSAERPKGSFSTLEIQRTEQGDSAMYLCASSPDTGGPRGYTFGSGTRLTVV.

This clone has more than one count but fewer than ten. The chain recombines TRBV21-1 with TRBJ2-1; the listed D gene, TRBD2, was not tested against the DNA. TRBV21-1 is noted as a pseudogene. The CDR3 has 15 residues. The DNA for the CDR3 is TGTGCCAGCAATCTCGGGGTGGCGGTTGTCTATGAGCAGTTCTTC. Amino acid sequence: CASNLGVAVVYEQFF.

This rearrangement joins TRBV9 to TRBJ2-2; 7 bases map to TRBD1. Per germline, CDR1 SGDLS and CDR2 YYNGEE. J was trimmed by 6 bases and V by 4 bases; bases with no gene match: 9. The CDR3 extends over 15 amino acids. CDR3 amino acids: CASSIQGYSSGELFF. As DNA, the CDR3 is TGTGCCAGCAGCATACAGGGGTATAGTTCCGGGGAGCTGTTTTTT.

This clone was seen only a few times. This chain uses TRBV4-2 with TRBJ1-2; 8 bases are a match to TRBD1. CDR1 and CDR2 (germline): LGHNA, YNFKEQ. The CDR3 extends over 14 amino acids. The junction had 5 bases not matched to a gene; V was cut back by 4 bases and J by 4 bases. The CDR3 sequence: CASSRAGQGYGYTF. DNA of the CDR3: TGTGCCAGCAGCCGGGCTGGACAGGGCTATGGCTACACCTTC.